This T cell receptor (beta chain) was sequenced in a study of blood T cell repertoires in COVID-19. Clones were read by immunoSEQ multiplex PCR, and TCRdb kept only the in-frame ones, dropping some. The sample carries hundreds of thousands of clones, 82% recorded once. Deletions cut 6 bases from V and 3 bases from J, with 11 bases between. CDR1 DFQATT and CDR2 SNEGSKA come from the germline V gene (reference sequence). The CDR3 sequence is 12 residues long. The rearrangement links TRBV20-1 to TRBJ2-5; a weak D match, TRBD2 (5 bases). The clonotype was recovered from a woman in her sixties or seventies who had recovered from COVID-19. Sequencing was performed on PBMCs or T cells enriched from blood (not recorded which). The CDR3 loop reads CSASLEEETQYF. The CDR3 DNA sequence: TGCAGTGCGAGTTTGGAGGAAGAGACCCAGTACTTC.